This T cell receptor beta chain appears in the sequencing data of a study of identical twins. The V gene's germline CDR1 is MGHRA and CDR2 YSYEKL. The V and J ends lost 0 bases and 3 bases respectively, with 18 bases between them. The CDR3 sequence is 17 residues long. General observations from the study: Cross-sectional statistics, not tracking of the same donors, supported the conclusions. Beta out-of-frame sequences showed weaker excess sharing between twins. Reduced insertions were recorded for abundant cord blood beta clonotypes, with no such pattern in memory repertoires.

Template switching supplied a universal primer site; unique molecular identifiers were carried on the cDNA. TCRdb processed the 5' RACE reads anew with MiXCR; each CDR3 protein has one entry. The sample carries about 530,000 distinct CDR3 sequences, approximately 20% recorded once. There are a few counts of this clonotype. Its antigen is not identified. The sample also formed part of further work on yellow fever vaccine responses in identical twins.

Sequencing was carried out using CD4+ T cells sorted from blood. The sequence came from a woman aged 18-29 years in good health. J is TRBJ2-7 and V is TRBV4-1, with D perhaps TRBD1 or TRBD2 (5 bases each). The CDR3 DNA is TGCGCCAGCAGCCAAGAACCGGGGCCCTCAAATTTCTACGAGCAGTACTTC. Amino acids: CASSQEPGPSNFYEQYF.